These T cell receptor beta chains were read from a single sample in a study of regulatory T cells in long-lasting Graves disease. Each CDR3 protein gets one entry after TCRdb re-called the multiplex PCR reads with MiXCR. The repertoire consists of around 400,000 distinct CDR3 sequences, with about 10% occurring once and the leading ten covering approximately 20%. The sample was also linked to a second study, of T cells in Graves' hyperthyroidism and ophthalmopathy.

The sequences come from peripheral blood mononuclear cells (PBMCs), collected at new diagnosis, from a patient treated with antithyroid drugs. Source of these receptors: a young woman with Graves disease. Each CDR3 is given without its conserved first and last residue.

j_gene	v_gene	CDR3aa
TRBJ2-1	TRBV29-1	SVGSSGYNEQF
TRBJ2-1	TRBV3-1	ASRKGLAGGPEQF
TRBJ1-2	TRBV7-8	ASSLLGASAGYT
TRBJ1-1	TRBV12-3/TRBV12-4	ASTGSRWSVAF
TRBJ2-3	TRBV6-1	ASSQVGFTDTQY
TRBJ1-1	TRBV3-1	ASSQSGPGGWVGAEAF
TRBJ1-3	TRBV12-3/TRBV12-4	ASSSIRLYRRISGNTIY
TRBJ2-3	TRBV12-3/TRBV12-4	ASEADASYGTDTQY
TRBJ2-6	TRBV27	ASSQGVDGANVLT
TRBJ2-3	TRBV2	ASAGGLSTDTQY
TRBJ1-5	TRBV19	ASRTTDYSNQPQH
TRBJ1-1	TRBV7-9	ASSLWNSDLL
TRBJ2-3	TRBV20-1	SAKINRGRLLTDTQY
TRBJ2-2	TRBV13	ASSLRVATMTTGELF
TRBJ1-5	TRBV5-1	ASSRGPGLEPNQPQH
TRBJ2-2	TRBV14	ASTRDRGRDGGELF
TRBJ1-6	TRBV4-3	ASSRTYRGLTGSPLH
TRBJ2-6	TRBV12-3/TRBV12-4	ASSLNLGSGANVLT
TRBJ2-1	TRBV13	ASSFIRTNEQF
TRBJ2-2	TRBV20-1	SAKREATGELF
TRBJ2-6	TRBV19	ASSMLTGGSGANVLT
TRBJ2-5	TRBV7-9	ASNRGLVNPQETQY
TRBJ2-7	TRBV3-1	ASSHHGQGVPYEQY
TRBJ2-3	TRBV24-1	ATSDFEGHRPDTQY
TRBJ1-5	TRBV18	ASSPLGVENQPQH
TRBJ1-5	TRBV28	ASSDGTGTLGQPQH
TRBJ2-1	TRBV24-1	ATSDLHNEQF
TRBJ1-1	TRBV12-3/TRBV12-4	ASYLRAGDDTEAF
TRBJ2-4	TRBV15	ATSRETGRRAKNIQY
TRBJ2-1	TRBV28	ASSLWGTGVDEQF
TRBJ2-2	TRBV20-1	SATARGRNTGELF
TRBJ2-1	TRBV30	AWSSPGTSGYSLSYNEQF
TRBJ2-1	TRBV6-1	ASSPHRTGEQF
TRBJ1-5	TRBV2	ASNQGGNQPQH
TRBJ2-7	TRBV11-2	ASARTGASYEQY
TRBJ2-4	TRBV6-1	ACEGGRALDIQY
TRBJ1-1	TRBV19	ASQGWGSLNTEAF
TRBJ1-2	TRBV6-1	ASSLDRDFSGYT
TRBJ1-4	TRBV6-1	AGGYLSSRSNEKLF
TRBJ2-4	TRBV18	ASSPMDKNIQY
TRBJ2-1	TRBV20-1	SASTTGSSYNEQF
TRBJ1-1	TRBV19	ASRDLGTEAF
TRBJ1-2	TRBV19	ASSISGADYGYT
TRBJ2-4	TRBV13	ASSSLGLTGKNIQY